The 31 T cell receptor beta chains below were found in one sample sequenced in a study of T cell responses to AZD1222 COVID-19 vaccine. This table comes from immunoSEQ multiplex PCR, and its TCRdb copy is limited to in-frame clones, with some not included. This table holds 150,000 to 250,000 clones, 91% found once. The source was peripheral blood, collected 28 days after the second AZD1222 dose. The receptor set was obtained from an adult who received the AZD1222 COVID-19 vaccine.

V and J are TRBV2 and TRBJ1-1, with a weak D call TRBD1 (6 bases). The CDR3 sequence is 15 residues long. Between the trimmed V and J ends, which lost 8 bases and 5 bases, there was a span of 21 bases. The germline CDR1 and CDR2 sequences are SNHLY and FYNNEI. This CDR3 is CASLGEDRGWTEAFF. CDR3 coding DNA: TGTGCCAGCTTGGGGGAGGACAGAGGGTGGACTGAAGCTTTCTTT.

The chain links TRBV9 to TRBJ1-1, with 9 bases that match TRBD1. The V and J ends lost 3 bases and 1 base, in that order; junction bases with no gene match: 4. The V gene's germline CDR1 is SGDLS and CDR2 YYNGEE. The CDR3 runs to 15 residues. The CDR3 loop reads CASSAGDRANTEAFF. The CDR3 nucleotides are TGTGCCAGCAGCGCCGGGGACAGGGCGAACACTGAAGCTTTCTTT.

This sequence joins TRBV3-1 (or the pseudogene TRBV3-2) and TRBJ2-1; TRBD2 aligns across 9 bases. The ends lost 4 bases at V and 8 bases at J; junction bases unmatched: 15. This CDR3 spans 17 amino acids. Germline V CDR1 and CDR2: LGHDT, YNNKEL (reference sequence). CDR3 in DNA: TGTGCCAGCAGCCCTAGCGGGATGATGACCCTACCCCATGAGCAGTTCTTC. Translating it yields CASSPSGMMTLPHEQFF.

V and J are TRBV11-2 and TRBJ2-1; 13 bases fit TRBD2. In germline, CDR1 is SGHAT, CDR2 FQNNGV. Trimming removed 4 bases from V and 9 bases from J; junction bases left unmatched: 12. The CDR3 covers 17 residues. CDR3 in amino acids: CASSSSERTSGRGEQFF. The CDR3, as DNA: TGTGCCAGCAGCTCCTCCGAACGTACTAGCGGGAGGGGTGAGCAGTTCTTC.

V gene TRBV5-1 combines with J gene TRBJ2-1; 12 bases fit TRBD2. The CDR3 has 15 amino acids. Germline CDR1 is SGHRS and CDR2 is YFSETQ. With V trimmed by 5 bases and J by 6 bases, 6 bases remained unmatched. CDR3 region: CASRIGLAGSNEQFF. Here the CDR3 DNA reads TGCGCCAGCAGAATCGGACTAGCGGGAAGCAATGAGCAGTTCTTC.

The table lists this clone with a count of one. At one end the junction does not follow the germline gene, possibly because of a read error. The rearrangement links TRBV7-2 to TRBJ1-1; 7 bases are shared with TRBD1. CDR1 is SGHTA, CDR2 FQGNSA, per germline. The CDR3 spans 16 residues. The CDR3 coding sequence is TGTGCCAGCAGCTTTACACAGGGGACCCTGAACGCTGAAGCTTTCTTT. It translates to CASSFTQGTLNAEAFF.

This chain links TRBV27 with TRBJ1-5; TRBD1 agrees at 7 bases. Germline CDR1 MNHEY, CDR2 SMNVEV (reference sequence). The ends lost 0 bases at V and 4 bases at J; junction bases unmatched: 3. The CDR3 sequence is 15 residues long. The chain's CDR3 is CASSLSQGGNQPQHF. The CDR3 region has the DNA TGTGCCAGCAGTTTATCGCAGGGGGGGAATCAGCCCCAGCATTTT.

The chain links TRBV5-4 to TRBJ1-6; the match to TRBD1 covers 9 bases. The CDR3 runs to 16 residues. The V and J ends lost 4 bases and 6 bases, in that order; junction bases with no gene match: 8. The germline gives CDR1 SGHNT, CDR2 YYREEE (reference sequence). CDR3 residues: CASSGGQGNFNSPLHF. Here the CDR3 DNA reads TGTGCCAGCAGCGGGGGACAGGGTAATTTTAATTCACCCCTCCACTTT.

The chain uses TRBV5-1 and TRBJ2-3; 9 bases are shared with TRBD2. Germline trimming cut 4 bases from V and 0 bases from J; bases unmatched to any gene: 6. The CDR3 sequence is 16 residues long. Per germline, CDR1 SGHRS and CDR2 YFSETQ. The CDR3 protein is CASSGLAGSSTDTQYF. For the CDR3, the DNA is TGCGCCAGCAGCGGGCTAGCGGGATCTAGCACAGATACGCAGTATTTT.

The chain is built from TRBV18 and TRBJ2-1; D possibly corresponds to TRBD1 (5 bases). The CDR3 loop spans 15 amino acids. V lost 6 bases to trimming and J lost 4 bases, with 16 bases between them. Germline-derived CDR1 and CDR2 are KGHSH and LQKENI. CDR3 bases: TGTGCCAGCTCTAGTGACAGCCGAACTTACAATGAGCAGTTCTTC. Translating gives CASSSDSRTYNEQFF.

A single count supports this clone. This sequence joins TRBV24-1 and TRBJ1-1; D is possibly TRBD1 (5 bases). The CDR3 has 14 residues. The germline V gene encodes CDR1 KGHDR and CDR2 SFDVKD. The germline V and J ends were trimmed by 4 bases and 10 bases, with 18 bases remaining between them. The CDR3 spells CATSDPSGGPGAFF. CDR3 DNA sequence: TGTGCCACCAGTGACCCCAGCGGGGGTCCGGGAGCTTTCTTT.

The chain links TRBV6-2 or TRBV6-3 to TRBJ1-1; D gene unclear. The ends were cut back, 2 bases at V and 4 bases at J, with 8 bases in the middle. The CDR3 sequence is 13 residues long. Per germline, CDR1 MNHEY and CDR2 SVGEGT. The CDR3 loop reads CASSYGQSTEAFF. CDR3 DNA sequence: TGTGCCAGCAGTTACGGGCAGTCCACTGAAGCTTTCTTT.

The rearrangement links TRBV5-4 to TRBJ1-2, with a weak D call TRBD1 (5 bases). Trimming cost V 3 bases and J 4 bases, with 13 bases left between them. CDR1 and CDR2 from the germline V gene are SGHNT and YYREEE (reference sequence). The CDR3 consists of 14 residues. CDR3 nucleotide sequence: TGTGCCAGCAGCTGGGGGGGGGACCCCTATGGCTACACCTTC. This codes for CASSWGGDPYGYTF.

As regards this clone: An end of the junction does not agree with germline; a read error may underlie this. The chain employs TRBV5-1 and TRBJ2-7, with 9 bases matching TRBD2. Germline V CDR1 and CDR2: SGHRS, YFSETQ. The CDR3 totals 19 residues. The CDR3 DNA sequence: TGCGCCAGCAGCCTTATCGCGATCAATACGGGACTAGCCTCCCACGAGCAGTACTTC. Translating it yields CASSLIAINTGLASHEQYF.

A single count supports this clone. This chain connects TRBV5-4 to TRBJ1-2; possibly TRBD1 for D (5 bases). Germline V gene sequence: CDR1 SGHNT, CDR2 YYREEE (reference sequence). The CDR3 runs to 15 residues. The ends were cut back, 3 bases at V and 4 bases at J, with 16 bases in the middle. In DNA, the CDR3 is TGTGCCAGCAGCTCCCCCCAGGGAAACGTCTATGGCTACACCTTC. Translated: CASSSPQGNVYGYTF.

The rearrangement links TRBV27 to TRBJ1-6, with D maybe TRBD1 (5 bases). In germline, CDR1 is MNHEY, CDR2 SMNVEV (reference sequence). This CDR3 is 15 amino acids long. With 6 bases removed from V and 9 bases from J, the gap between germline ends came to 18 bases. The DNA of the CDR3 is TGTGCCAGCAGGGGGTCCGGGGGTGTAGGTTCACCCCTCCACTTT. Translation gives CASRGSGGVGSPLHF.

The chain employs TRBV2 and TRBJ1-1, with a possible D match to TRBD1 (5 bases). Looked up from germline, CDR1 is SNHLY and CDR2 is FYNNEI. The CDR3 contains 15 residues. Trimming shortened V by 7 bases and J by 1 base, and 16 bases separated the two germline ends. For the CDR3, the DNA is TGTGCCAGCAATCCTTGGGGGAATGAGAACACTGAAGCTTTCTTT. Translating it yields CASNPWGNENTEAFF.

This rearrangement joins TRBV12-3 or TRBV12-4 to TRBJ1-1, with D perhaps TRBD1 (5 bases). The CDR3 is 12 amino acids. Trimming took off 7 bases at V and 6 bases at J, with 12 bases between the two ends. The CDR3 bases are TGTGCCAGCACCGGGCGGGGGTCTGAAGCTTTCTTT. Translating it yields CASTGRGSEAFF.

This chain joins TRBV11-3 and TRBJ2-3, with TRBD1 matching 7 bases. This CDR3 region has 15 residues. The V and J ends lost 5 bases and 3 bases, in that order; junction bases with no gene match: 8. Germline CDR1 reads SGHNT; CDR2 reads YENEEA. In DNA, the CDR3 is TGTGCCAGCAGCCCCGGGACAGAAAAAACAGATACGCAGTATTTT. It is translated as CASSPGTEKTDTQYF.

The chain employs TRBV6-2 or TRBV6-3 and TRBJ2-3; no firm D call. The CDR3 contains 12 residues. V shed 5 bases and J shed 6 bases, with 9 bases lying between them. Germline V CDR1 and CDR2: MNHEY, SVGEGT. CDR3 coding DNA: TGTGCCAGCAGTCAAGTTACCGATACGCAGTATTTT. This sequence encodes CASSQVTDTQYF.

V is TRBV6-1 and J is TRBJ1-3, with 7 bases that match TRBD1. The CDR3 consists of 16 residues. V dropped 4 bases and J dropped 0; count of bases not matched to a gene: 6. Germline V gene sequence: CDR1 MNHNS, CDR2 SASEGT. The CDR3 reads CASSGTGAFSGNTIYF. Here the CDR3 DNA reads TGTGCCAGCAGTGGAACAGGGGCCTTCTCTGGAAACACCATATATTTT.

The CDR3 DNA sequence: TGTGCCAGCAGTGATCTTGGGCCAGCTGGGGCCAACGTCCTGACTTTC. It yields the protein CASSDLGPAGANVLTF. The rearrangement uses TRBV6-1 and TRBJ2-6; no firm D call. The CDR3 runs 16 residues. Trimming pared 3 bases from V and 2 bases from J, leaving 11 bases between. CDR1 and CDR2 (germline): MNHNS, SASEGT.

V usage is TRBV24-1 and J usage is TRBJ2-1; TRBD1 or TRBD2 may be the D gene (5 bases each). The CDR3 has 15 residues. V was shortened by 4 bases and J by 10 bases, with 19 bases between the two germline ends. The germline V gene encodes CDR1 KGHDR and CDR2 SFDVKD. CDR3 coding DNA: TGTGCCACCAGTGACCCTAGGACGGGACCTCACGAGCAGTTCTTC. Protein product: CATSDPRTGPHEQFF.

The V gene is TRBV4-1, the J gene TRBJ2-7, with D uncertain. V lost 4 bases to trimming and J lost 3 bases, with 10 bases between them. CDR1 is MGHRA and CDR2 is YSYEKL in the germline V gene. The CDR3 covers 13 residues. CDR3: CASSLGPSYEQYF. The CDR3, as DNA: TGCGCCAGCAGCCTGGGCCCGAGCTACGAGCAGTACTTC.

The genes are TRBV30 and TRBJ1-6; D gene unclear. CDR3 length: 13 amino acids. The V gene's germline CDR1 is GTSNPN and CDR2 SVGIG (reference sequence). V lost 4 bases and J 7 bases, leaving 11 bases between the germline ends. The CDR3 bases are TGTGCCTGGATGCGGGCCTCAAATTCACCCCTCCACTTT. It yields the protein CAWMRASNSPLHF. Supplemented by reference TRBV30 and TRBJ1-6, the full variable domain reads SQTIHQWPATLVQPVGSPLSLECTVEGTSNPNLYWYRQAAGRGLQLLFYSVGIGQISSEVPQNLSASRPQDRQFILSSKKLLLSDSGFYLCAWMRASNSPLHFGNGTRLTVT.

The chain couples TRBV6-4 to TRBJ2-1; D might be TRBD2 (6 bases). The germline V and J ends were trimmed by 11 bases and 3 bases, with 11 bases remaining between them. This CDR3 spans 12 amino acids. Germline lookup yields CDR1 MRHNA and CDR2 SNTAGT. The DNA for the CDR3 is TGTGCCGGGGGACTCCACTACAATGAGCAGTTCTTC. Translation: CAGGLHYNEQFF.

V is TRBV30 and J is TRBJ1-6, with 10 bases that match TRBD1. The CDR3 runs 15 residues. CDR1 and CDR2 from the germline V gene are GTSNPN and SVGIG (reference sequence). J was trimmed by 9 bases and V by 2 bases; bases with no gene match: 7. Here the CDR3 reads CAWSFPGQGSSPLHF. The CDR3 region has the DNA TGTGCCTGGAGTTTTCCGGGACAGGGGAGTTCACCCCTCCACTTT.

The chain links TRBV29-1 to TRBJ1-4; the D gene is possibly TRBD1 (5 bases). The CDR3 contains 13 residues. Trimming took 5 bases from V and 13 from J, leaving 20 bases between them. From germline, CDR1 is SQVTM and CDR2 ANQGSEA. The CDR3 here is CSVPDHTRTTLFF. The CDR3 DNA reads as TGCAGCGTTCCTGACCACACACGGACAACACTGTTTTTT.

The rearrangement uses TRBV12-3 or TRBV12-4 and TRBJ2-3, with 7 bases identical to TRBD2. J lost 3 bases, V lost 6 bases, and 3 bases had no gene match. The CDR3 is made up of 13 amino acids. Written as DNA, the CDR3 is TGTGCCAGCAGCAGACTAGCAACAGATACGCAGTATTTT. Its protein is CASSRLATDTQYF.

The table lists this clone with a count of one. This rearrangement joins TRBV7-8 to TRBJ2-1; 10 bases are a match to TRBD1. V was pared by 6 bases and J by 5 bases, with 10 bases of the junction left unmatched. Germline lookup yields CDR1 SGHVS and CDR2 FQNEAQ. The CDR3 has 16 residues. Here the CDR3 reads CASRAPGQGTHNEQFF. The CDR3, as DNA: TGTGCCAGCAGAGCCCCGGGACAGGGGACCCACAATGAGCAGTTCTTC.

The chain links TRBV10-3 to TRBJ2-1, with 13 bases fitting TRBD2. The CDR3 covers 17 residues. J gave up 2 bases and V 6 bases, and 7 bases lay outside the gene matches. The V gene's germline CDR1 is ENHRY and CDR2 SYGVKD. The CDR3 region has the DNA TGTGCCATCAGCCGGACTAGCGGGAGTGCTACCTACAATGAGCAGTTCTTC. Its translation is CAISRTSGSATYNEQFF.